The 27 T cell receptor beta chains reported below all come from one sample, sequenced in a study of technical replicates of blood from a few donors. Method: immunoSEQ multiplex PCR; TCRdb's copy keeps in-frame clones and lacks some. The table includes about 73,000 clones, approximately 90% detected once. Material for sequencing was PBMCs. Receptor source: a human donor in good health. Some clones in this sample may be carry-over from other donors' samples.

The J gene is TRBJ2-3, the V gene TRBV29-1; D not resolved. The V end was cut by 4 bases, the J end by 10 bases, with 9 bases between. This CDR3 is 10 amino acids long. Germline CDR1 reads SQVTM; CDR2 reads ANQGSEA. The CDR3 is CSVVEVAQYF. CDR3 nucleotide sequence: TGCAGCGTTGTAGAAGTAGCGCAGTATTTT.

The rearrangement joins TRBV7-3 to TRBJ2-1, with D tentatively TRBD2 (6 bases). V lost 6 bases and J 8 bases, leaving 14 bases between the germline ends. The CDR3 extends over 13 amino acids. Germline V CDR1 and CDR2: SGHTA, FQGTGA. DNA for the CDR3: TGTGCCAGCAGGACTGACGGGGAGGATGAGCAGTTCTTC. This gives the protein CASRTDGEDEQFF.

CDR3 protein: CASHRVGKQGPQHF. In nucleotides, the CDR3 is TGTGCCAGCCACAGGGTTGGGAAACAAGGGCCCCAGCATTTT. The V and J genes are TRBV2 and TRBJ1-5, with D possibly matching TRBD1 (6 bases). Germline V CDR1 and CDR2: SNHLY, FYNNEI. The CDR3 sequence is 14 residues long. V dropped 8 bases and J dropped 9 bases, with 20 bases sitting between them.

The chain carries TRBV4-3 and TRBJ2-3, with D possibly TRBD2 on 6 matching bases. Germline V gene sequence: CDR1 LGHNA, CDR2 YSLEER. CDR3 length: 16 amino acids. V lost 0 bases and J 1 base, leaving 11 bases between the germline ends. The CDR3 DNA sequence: TGCGCCAGCAGCCAAGATGCGGCGGGGCGCACAGATACGCAGTATTTT. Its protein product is CASSQDAAGRTDTQYF.

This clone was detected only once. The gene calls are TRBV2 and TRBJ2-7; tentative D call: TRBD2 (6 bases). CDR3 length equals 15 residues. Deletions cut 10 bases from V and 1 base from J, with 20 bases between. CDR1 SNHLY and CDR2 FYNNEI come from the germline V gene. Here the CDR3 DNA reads TGTGCCACACACCCCTTACAGCGGGCATCCTACGAGCAGTACTTC. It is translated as CATHPLQRASYEQYF.

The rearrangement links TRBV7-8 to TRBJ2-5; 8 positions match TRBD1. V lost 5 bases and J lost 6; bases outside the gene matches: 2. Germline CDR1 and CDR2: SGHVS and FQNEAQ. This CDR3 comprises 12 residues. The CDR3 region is CASSTGGQTQYF. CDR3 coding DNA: TGTGCCAGCAGCACAGGGGGTCAGACCCAGTACTTC.

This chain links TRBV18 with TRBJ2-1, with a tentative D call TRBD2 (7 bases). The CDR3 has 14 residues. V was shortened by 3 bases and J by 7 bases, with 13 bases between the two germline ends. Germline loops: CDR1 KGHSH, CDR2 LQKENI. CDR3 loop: CASSPRGGANEQFF. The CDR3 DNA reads TGTGCCAGCTCACCGCGAGGGGGGGCGAATGAGCAGTTCTTC. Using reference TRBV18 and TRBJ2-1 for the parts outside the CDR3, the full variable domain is NAGVMQNPRHLVRRRGQEARLRCSPMKGHSHVYWYRQLPEEGLKFMVYLQKENIIDESGMPKERFSAEFPKEGPSILRIQQVVRGDSAAYFCASSPRGGANEQFFGPGTRLTVL.

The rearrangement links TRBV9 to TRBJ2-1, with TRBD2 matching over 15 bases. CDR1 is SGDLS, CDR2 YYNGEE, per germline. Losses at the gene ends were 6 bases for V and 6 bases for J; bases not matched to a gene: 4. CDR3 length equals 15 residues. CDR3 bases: TGTGCCAGCACCAGGACTAGCGGGGGGGCCAATGAGCAGTTCTTC. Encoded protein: CASTRTSGGANEQFF.

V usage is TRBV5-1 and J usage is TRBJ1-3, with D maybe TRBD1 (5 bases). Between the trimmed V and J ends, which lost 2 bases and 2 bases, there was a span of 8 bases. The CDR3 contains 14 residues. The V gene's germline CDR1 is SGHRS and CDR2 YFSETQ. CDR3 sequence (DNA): TGCGCCAGCAGCTTCGGGGGACCTGGAAACACCATATATTTT. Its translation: CASSFGGPGNTIYF. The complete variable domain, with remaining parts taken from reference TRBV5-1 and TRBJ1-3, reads KAGVTQTPRYLIKTRGQQVTLSCSPISGHRSVSWYQQTPGQGLQFLFEYFSETQRNKGNFPGRFSGRQFSNSRSEMNVSTLELGDSALYLCASSFGGPGNTIYFGEGSWLTVV.

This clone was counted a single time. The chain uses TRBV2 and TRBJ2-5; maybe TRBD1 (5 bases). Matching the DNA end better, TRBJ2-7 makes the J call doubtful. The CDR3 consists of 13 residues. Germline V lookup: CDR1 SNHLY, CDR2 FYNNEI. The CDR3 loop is CASSKQDSYEQYF. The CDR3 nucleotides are TGTGCCAGCAGTAAACAGGATTCCTACGAGCAGTACTTC.

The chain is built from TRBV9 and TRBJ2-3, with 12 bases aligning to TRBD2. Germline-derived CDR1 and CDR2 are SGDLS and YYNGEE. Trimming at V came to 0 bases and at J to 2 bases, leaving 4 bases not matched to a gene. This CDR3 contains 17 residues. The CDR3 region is CASSVGTSGAYTDTQYF. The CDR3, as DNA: TGTGCCAGCAGCGTAGGGACTAGCGGGGCCTACACAGATACGCAGTATTTT.

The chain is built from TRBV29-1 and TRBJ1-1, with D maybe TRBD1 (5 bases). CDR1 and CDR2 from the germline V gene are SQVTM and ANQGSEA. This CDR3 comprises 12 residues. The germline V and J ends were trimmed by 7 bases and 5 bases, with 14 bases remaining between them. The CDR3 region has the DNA TGCAGCGCCAATAGGGGAAAGACTGAAGCTTTCTTT. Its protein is CSANRGKTEAFF.

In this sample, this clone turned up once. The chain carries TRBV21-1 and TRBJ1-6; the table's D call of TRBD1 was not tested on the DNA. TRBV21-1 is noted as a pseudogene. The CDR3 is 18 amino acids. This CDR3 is CASSNNGTGHRYNSPLHF. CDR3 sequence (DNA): TGTGCCAGCAGCAATAATGGGACAGGGCATAGGTATAATTCACCCCTCCACTTT.

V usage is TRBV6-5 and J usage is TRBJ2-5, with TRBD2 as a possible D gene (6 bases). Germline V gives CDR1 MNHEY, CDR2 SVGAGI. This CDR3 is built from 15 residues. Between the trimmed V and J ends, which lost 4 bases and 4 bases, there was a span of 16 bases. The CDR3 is CASSSIFGGGETQYF. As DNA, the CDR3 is TGTGCCAGCAGTTCCATCTTTGGGGGAGGAGAGACCCAGTACTTC.

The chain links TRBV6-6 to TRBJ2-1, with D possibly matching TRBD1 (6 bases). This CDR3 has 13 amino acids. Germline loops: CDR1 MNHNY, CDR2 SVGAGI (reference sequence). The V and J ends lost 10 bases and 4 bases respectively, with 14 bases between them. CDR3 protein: CATGTPAYNEQFF. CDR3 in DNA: TGTGCCACCGGGACACCTGCATACAATGAGCAGTTCTTC.

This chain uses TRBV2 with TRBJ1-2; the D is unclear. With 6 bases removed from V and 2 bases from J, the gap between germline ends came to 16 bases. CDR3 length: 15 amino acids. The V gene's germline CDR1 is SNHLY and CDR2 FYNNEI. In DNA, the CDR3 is TGTGCCAGCAGCTCGGGAAGGACTTGGAACTATGGCTACACCTTC. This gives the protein CASSSGRTWNYGYTF. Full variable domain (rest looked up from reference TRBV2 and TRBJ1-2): EPEVTQTPSHQVTQMGQEVILRCVPISNHLYFYWYRQILGQKVEFLVSFYNNEISEKSEIFDDQFSVERPDGSNFTLKIRSTKLEDSAMYFCASSSGRTWNYGYTFGSGTRLTVV.

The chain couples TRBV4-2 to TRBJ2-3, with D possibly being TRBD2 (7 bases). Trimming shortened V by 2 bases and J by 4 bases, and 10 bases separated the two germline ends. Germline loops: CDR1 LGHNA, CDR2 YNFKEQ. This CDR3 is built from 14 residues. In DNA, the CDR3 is TGTGCCAGCAGCCAATTAGGGGGGGCAGATACGCAGTATTTT. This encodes CASSQLGGADTQYF.

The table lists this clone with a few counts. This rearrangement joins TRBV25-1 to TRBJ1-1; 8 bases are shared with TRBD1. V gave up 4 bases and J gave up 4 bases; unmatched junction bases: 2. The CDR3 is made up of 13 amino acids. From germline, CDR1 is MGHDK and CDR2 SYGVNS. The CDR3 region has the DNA TGTGCCAGCAGTGTAACAGGGGGCACTGAAGCTTTCTTT. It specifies CASSVTGGTEAFF.

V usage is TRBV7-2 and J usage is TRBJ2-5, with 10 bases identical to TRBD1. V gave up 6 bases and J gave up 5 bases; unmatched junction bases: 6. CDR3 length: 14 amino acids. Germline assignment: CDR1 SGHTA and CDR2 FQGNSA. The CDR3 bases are TGTGCCAGCAGACGGACAGGGGGTAGGGAGACCCAGTACTTC. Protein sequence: CASRRTGGRETQYF.

CDR3: CATGREFTQPQHF. For the CDR3, the DNA is TGTGCCACGGGGAGGGAGTTCACTCAGCCCCAGCATTTT. The genes are TRBV7-8 and TRBJ1-5; the D is unclear. The CDR3 has 13 residues. Germline loops: CDR1 SGHVS, CDR2 FQNEAQ. V shed 10 bases and J shed 6 bases, with 16 bases lying between them.

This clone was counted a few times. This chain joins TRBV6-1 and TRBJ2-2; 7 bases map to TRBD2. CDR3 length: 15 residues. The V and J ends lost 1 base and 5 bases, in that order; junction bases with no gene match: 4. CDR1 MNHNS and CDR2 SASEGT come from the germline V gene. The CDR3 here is CASSEGGGETGELFF. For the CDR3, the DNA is TGTGCCAGCAGTGAAGGGGGGGGAGAAACCGGGGAGCTGTTTTTT.

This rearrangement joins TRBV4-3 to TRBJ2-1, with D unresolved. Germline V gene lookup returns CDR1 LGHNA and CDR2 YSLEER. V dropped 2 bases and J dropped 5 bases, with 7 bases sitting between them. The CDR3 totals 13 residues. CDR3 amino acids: CASSQSVNNEQFF. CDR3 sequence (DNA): TGCGCCAGCAGCCAATCCGTAAACAATGAGCAGTTCTTC.

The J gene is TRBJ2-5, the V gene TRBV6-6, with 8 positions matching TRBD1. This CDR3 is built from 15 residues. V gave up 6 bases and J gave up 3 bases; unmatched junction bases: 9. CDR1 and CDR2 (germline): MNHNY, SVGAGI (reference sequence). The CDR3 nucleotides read TGTGCCAGCAGGCCCGGGACAGGATTTGAAGAGACCCAGTACTTC. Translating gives CASRPGTGFEETQYF.

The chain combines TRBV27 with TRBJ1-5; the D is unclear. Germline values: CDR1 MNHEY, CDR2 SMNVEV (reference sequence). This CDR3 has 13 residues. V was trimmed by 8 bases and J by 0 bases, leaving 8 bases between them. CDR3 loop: CASGVHSNQPQHF. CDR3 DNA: TGTGCCAGCGGAGTGCATAGCAATCAGCCCCAGCATTTT.

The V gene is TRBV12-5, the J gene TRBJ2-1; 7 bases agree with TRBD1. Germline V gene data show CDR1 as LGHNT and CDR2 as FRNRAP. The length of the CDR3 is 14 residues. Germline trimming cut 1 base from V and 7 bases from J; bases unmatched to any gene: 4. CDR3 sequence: CASGLETGKNEQFF. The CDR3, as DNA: TGTGCTAGTGGTTTGGAGACAGGGAAAAATGAGCAGTTCTTC.

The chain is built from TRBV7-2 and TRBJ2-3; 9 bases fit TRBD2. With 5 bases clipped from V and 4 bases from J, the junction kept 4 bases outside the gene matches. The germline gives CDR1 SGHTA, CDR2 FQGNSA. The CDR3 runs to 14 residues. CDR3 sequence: CASSPRLAADTQYF. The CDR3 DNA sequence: TGTGCCAGCAGCCCCCGACTAGCGGCAGATACGCAGTATTTT.

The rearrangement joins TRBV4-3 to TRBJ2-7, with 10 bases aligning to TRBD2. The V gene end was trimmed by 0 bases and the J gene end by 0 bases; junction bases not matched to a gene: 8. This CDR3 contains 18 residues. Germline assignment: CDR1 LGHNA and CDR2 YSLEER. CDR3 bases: TGCGCCAGCAGCCAAGATTTGGCTAGCGGGGGTAGCTCCTACGAGCAGTACTTC. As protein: CASSQDLASGGSSYEQYF.